This T cell receptor (beta chain) was identified in a study of monozygotic twins with cystic fibrosis. Study-wide results and limits: Nucleotide-identical clonotype sharing was significantly higher within monozygotic CF twin pairs than between unrelated CF individuals. J usage was most co-twin-similar in 8 of 16 pairs, V in 13.

TCRdb's table, derived via immunoSEQ multiplex PCR, lists solely in-frame clones and lacks some. The sample has around 29,000 clones, around four fifths seen once. Details on this clone: The target antigen is unknown.

The germline gives CDR1 SGHTA, CDR2 FQGNSA. CDR3 length: 14 residues. J was trimmed by 6 bases and V by 5 bases; bases with no gene match: 10. Sequences were obtained from blood. The receptor was isolated from a girl aged 2-10 years with cystic fibrosis. The J gene is TRBJ2-7, the V gene TRBV7-2; TRBD2 matches 7 bases. DNA for the CDR3: TGTGCCAGCAGCCGAACCATGACTAGCAGCGAGCAGTACTTC. This sequence encodes CASSRTMTSSEQYF.